This T cell receptor (beta chain) was profiled in a study of memory CD4+ T cells and cytomegalovirus serostatus (dated by TCRdb to between 2017 and 2020). Regarding the research as a whole: The approximately 35 healthy Belgian adults in the cohort included 9 who were CMV seropositive and approximately 25 who were CMV seronegative. To replicate a published TCR-based CMV serostatus classifier, the researchers sequenced the CD4+ memory TCRbeta repertoires of a Belgian cohort whose cytomegalovirus serostatus was known. The study at large found these results: Only CD4+CD45RO+ memory cells were sequenced, unlike the original study, which covered naive and memory CD4+ and CD8+ populations. The results were read as suggesting that the CMV-associated TCR signature is, for the most part, present in the CD4+ memory repertoire. Of fewer than 200 previously reported CMV-associated TCRbeta sequences, about 62 appeared in the CD4+ memory repertoires, each in one to five individuals. A median bootstrapped AUC of almost 0.96 with a 95% CI of 0.76-1.00 was achieved on the Belgian cohort by the original-framework classifier. For predicting CMV serostatus, the median bootstrapped AUC was 0.95 using the original framework and roughly 0.92 using a US-trained random forest.

A word on this clone: Its antigen remains unidentified. No much larger clone is present one base from it, and per-base qualities are unavailable.

The CDR3 holds 12 amino acids from the cysteine to the phenylalanine. Only the CDR3 DNA is retained, 36 bases long and in frame from the first base. The junction carries 7 bases between V and J, which are trimmed by 1 base and 7 bases respectively. The germline V gene encodes CDR1 SNHLY and CDR2 FYNNEI. A FACSAria II was used to sort memory CD4+ T cells, defined as single viable CD3+CD4+CD8-CD45RO+ cells. CMV serostatus was assessed using a Roche Elecsys assay, by which serum IgG against CMV pp150, pp28, p38 and p52 was detected. After thawing, total CD4+ T cells were enriched by positive selection with CD4 magnetic microbeads. The samples came from a different study that was designed specifically to examine the CD4+ T cell memory repertoire. Peripheral blood mononuclear cells were isolated and cryopreserved following standard operating procedures; serum was stored at -80 °C. Staining used CD3-PerCP (BW264/56), CD4-APC (RPA-T4), CD45RO-PE (UCHT1) and CD8-Pacific Orange (3B5) antibodies, with Sytox blue excluding non-viable cells.

The Quick-DNA Microprep Kit was used to extract genomic DNA from the sorted cells. Amplification of TCRbeta DNA was done with the immunoSEQ hsTCRbeta kit, following the protocol from the manufacturer. An Illumina MiSeq instrument was used to sequence the TCRbeta libraries. On the authors' methods: After out-of-frame sequences were removed, 2 million to 2.5 million distinct TCRbeta sequences remained, averaging approximately 72,000 per individual. Two values were used to score each individual: the count of fewer than 200 previously reported CMV-associated TCRbeta sequences and the total count of productive distinct TCRbeta sequences. A beta-binomial model was reimplemented in Python, and random forests from scikit-learn, run with default parameters, were trained on data from the US cohort. Classifier performance on the Belgian cohort was summarized as median AUC with percentile confidence intervals calculated over 10,000 bootstrap iterations. TCRdb re-hosts the immuneACCESS table, in-frame sequences only. Its copies lack some clones; in the studies checked, an unresolved V gene accounts for under half of them, and the cause for the rest is not known. The DNA gave D and trimming, while V, J and clone size come from that table. Within this sample are under 80,000 clones, with around 83% of them counted one time only. The ten largest account for over 0.7% of the sample.

The clonotype was recovered from an adult in good health and CMV-seronegative. The rearranged chain carries TRBV2 and TRBJ2-5; the D region possibly corresponds to TRBD1 (6 bases align). Source material: memory CD4+ T cells from blood. This receptor carries the CDR3 CASSEVQGTQYF. The nucleotides are TGTGCCAGCAGTGAAGTACAGGGGACCCAGTACTTC.